A single sample is the source of the 4 T cell receptor beta chains below, sequenced in a study of blood T cell repertoires in COVID-19. The table came from immunoSEQ multiplex PCR; TCRdb's copy has only in-frame clones and leaves some out. The repertoire holds around 330,000 clones, about 91% seen once, with approximately 9.8% in the top ten. The sequencing input was PBMCs or T cells enriched from blood (not recorded which). Receptor source: a woman aged 40 to 55 who had recovered from COVID-19.

The chain has TRBV3-1 (or the pseudogene TRBV3-2) and TRBJ1-2; D possibly corresponds to TRBD1 (6 bases). Trimming stripped 1 base from V and 6 bases from J, with 18 bases between. Per germline, CDR1 LGHDT and CDR2 YNNKEL (reference sequence). CDR3 size: 16 residues. The CDR3 reads CASSQGGGRRRNGYTF. DNA for the CDR3: TGTGCCAGCAGCCAAGGGGGGGGGCGGAGGAGGAATGGCTACACCTTC.

V usage is TRBV6-5 and J usage is TRBJ1-6; 7 bases agree with TRBD1. This CDR3 has 15 residues. Germline lookup yields CDR1 MNHEY and CDR2 SVGAGI. The ends lost 5 bases at V and 7 bases at J; junction bases unmatched: 8. CDR3 DNA: TGTGCCAGCAGTCCCCAACAGGGGTTCAATTCACCCCTCCACTTT. Amino acids: CASSPQQGFNSPLHF.

This chain joins TRBV5-6 and TRBJ2-3, with no clear D. This CDR3 is built from 14 residues. The ends were cut back, 0 bases at V and 6 bases at J, with 11 bases in the middle. Germline loops: CDR1 SGHDT, CDR2 YYEEEE. The CDR3 loop reads CASSLAASVDTQYF. CDR3 sequence (DNA): TGTGCCAGCAGCTTGGCGGCCAGCGTCGATACGCAGTATTTT.

This chain connects TRBV11-2 to TRBJ1-1, with D hard to call. V lost 5 bases and J 2 bases, leaving 3 bases between the germline ends. This CDR3 comprises 11 residues. The germline CDR1 and CDR2 sequences are SGHAT and FQNNGV. CDR3 nucleotide sequence: TGTGCCAGCAGCATAAACACTGAAGCTTTCTTT. This sequence encodes CASSINTEAFF. The full variable domain, with the rest looked up from reference TRBV11-2 and TRBJ1-1, is EAGVAQSPRYKIIEKRQSVAFWCNPISGHATLYWYQQILGQGPKLLIQFQNNGVVDDSQLPKDRFSAERLKGVDSTLKIQPAKLEDSAVYLCASSINTEAFFGQGTRLTVV.